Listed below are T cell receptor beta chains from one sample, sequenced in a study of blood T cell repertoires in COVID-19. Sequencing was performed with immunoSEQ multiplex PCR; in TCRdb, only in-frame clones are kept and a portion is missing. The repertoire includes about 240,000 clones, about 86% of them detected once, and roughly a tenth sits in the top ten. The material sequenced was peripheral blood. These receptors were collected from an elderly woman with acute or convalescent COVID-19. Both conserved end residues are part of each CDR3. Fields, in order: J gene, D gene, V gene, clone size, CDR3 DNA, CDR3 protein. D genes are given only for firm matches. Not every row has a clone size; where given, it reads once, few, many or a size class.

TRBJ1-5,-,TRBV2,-,TGTGCCAGCAGTGGGAACAGGGAGCAGAGCAATCAGCCCCAGCATTTT,CASSGNREQSNQPQHF
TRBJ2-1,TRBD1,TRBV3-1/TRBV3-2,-,TGTGCCAGCAGCCACTTGACAGGGGCAAAAAACAATGAGCAGTTCTTC,CASSHLTGAKNNEQFF
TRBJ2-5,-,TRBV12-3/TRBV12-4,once,TGTGCCAGCAGTTTATCCCCTGGCGGGACCCAGTACTTC,CASSLSPGGTQYF
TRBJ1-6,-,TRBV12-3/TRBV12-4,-,TGTGCCAGCAGTTCCGGACAGCCTTCACCCCTCCACTTT,CASSSGQPSPLHF
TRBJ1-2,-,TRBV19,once,TGTGCCAGTACCAACCGGGACATATCTAACTATGGCTACACCTTC,CASTNRDISNYGYTF
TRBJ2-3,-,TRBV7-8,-,TGTGCCAGCAGCTTAAATCAGCGTGTGAGCACAGATACGCAGTATTTT,CASSLNQRVSTDTQYF
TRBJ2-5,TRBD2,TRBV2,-,TGTGCCAGCAGTGACGCTAGCGGGGGGCGAAGGTCAGAGACCCAGTACTTC,CASSDASGGRRSETQYF
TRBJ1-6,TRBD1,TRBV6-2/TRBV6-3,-,TGTGCCAGCAGTTCGGGACAGAATTCACCCCTCCACTTT,CASSSGQNSPLHF
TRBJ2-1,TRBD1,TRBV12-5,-,TGTGCTAGTGCCATGGGACAGGGTTACAATGAGCAGTTCTTC,CASAMGQGYNEQFF
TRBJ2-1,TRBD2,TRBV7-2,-,TGTGCCAGCAGAGCGGGGGTAAATGAGCAGTTCTTC,CASRAGVNEQFF
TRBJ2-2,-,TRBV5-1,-,TGCGCCAGCAGCTTGTTCGGGATCAACACCGGGGAGCTGTTTTTT,CASSLFGINTGELFF
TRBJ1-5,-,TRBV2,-,TGTGCCAGCAGTGACAATGGAGGGCCCAATCAGCCCCAGCATTTT,CASSDNGGPNQPQHF
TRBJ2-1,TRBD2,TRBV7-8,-,TGTGCCAGCAGCCCCGGGCGGGGGGGTGAGCAGTTCTTC,CASSPGRGGEQFF
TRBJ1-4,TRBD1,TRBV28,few,TGTGCCAGCAGTCGGGACAGAGCAACTAATGAAAAACTGTTTTTT,CASSRDRATNEKLFF
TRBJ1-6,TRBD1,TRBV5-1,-,TGCGCCAGCAGCTTGGCCGGGACAGGGAAGGGTGATTCACCCCTCCACTTT,CASSLAGTGKGDSPLHF
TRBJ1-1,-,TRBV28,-,TGTGCCAGCATGGTTCGGAGAACTGAAGCTTTCTTT,CASMVRRTEAFF
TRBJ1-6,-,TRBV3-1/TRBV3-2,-,TGTGCCAGCAGCCAAGCTAGGGGTCGGAATTCACCCCTCCACTTT,CASSQARGRNSPLHF